This T cell receptor (beta chain) was captured in a study of CD8 T cells in ankylosing spondylitis. Comments on this clonotype: Antigen: not known.

Germline loops: CDR1 LGHNT, CDR2 FRNRAP. V was shortened by 5 bases and J by 4 bases, with 11 bases between the two germline ends. The CDR3 runs to 13 residues. Study results and caveats: Among TCR beta sequences, a motif of about 8 highly homologous variants appeared characteristic of ankylosing spondylitis blood.

Quantitative 5'-RACE with molecular barcodes generated TCR beta libraries. TCRdb processed the 5' RACE reads anew with MiXCR; each CDR3 protein has one entry. The repertoire includes a few hundred thousand distinct CDR3 sequences, around 18% of them detected once, and 42% sits in the top ten. The sequence was obtained from a male donor with ankylosing spondylitis. V and J are TRBV12-5 and TRBJ2-5; unclear D gene. Sequenced input: blood, either unsorted or a sorted T cell fraction (not recorded which). The DNA of the CDR3 is TGTGCTAGTGGTGGGCTAGTAGGAGAGACCCAGTACTTC. The encoded protein is CASGGLVGETQYF.